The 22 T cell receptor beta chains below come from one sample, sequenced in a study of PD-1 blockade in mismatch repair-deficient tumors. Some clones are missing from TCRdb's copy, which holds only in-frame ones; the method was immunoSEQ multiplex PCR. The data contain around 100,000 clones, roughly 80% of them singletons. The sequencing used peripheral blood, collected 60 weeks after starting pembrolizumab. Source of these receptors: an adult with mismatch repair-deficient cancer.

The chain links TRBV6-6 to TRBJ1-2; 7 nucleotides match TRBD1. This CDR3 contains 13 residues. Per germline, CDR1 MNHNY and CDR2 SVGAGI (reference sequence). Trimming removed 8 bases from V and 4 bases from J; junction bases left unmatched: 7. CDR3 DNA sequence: TGTGCCAGCTTCGACAGGGCACCCTATGGCTACACCTTC. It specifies CASFDRAPYGYTF.

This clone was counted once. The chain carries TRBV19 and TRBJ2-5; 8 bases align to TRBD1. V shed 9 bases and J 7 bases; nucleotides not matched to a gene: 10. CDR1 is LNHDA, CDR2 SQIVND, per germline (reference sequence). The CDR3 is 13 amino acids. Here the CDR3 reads CASGTGPRGTQYF. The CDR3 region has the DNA TGTGCCAGCGGGACAGGCCCGCGGGGGACCCAGTACTTC.

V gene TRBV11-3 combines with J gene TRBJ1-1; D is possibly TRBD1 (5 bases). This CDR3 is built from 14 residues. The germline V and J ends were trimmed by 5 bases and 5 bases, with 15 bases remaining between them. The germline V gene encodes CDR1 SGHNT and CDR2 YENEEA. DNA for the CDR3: TGTGCCAGCAGCGGTGCCAGGGAGCGAACTGAAGCTTTCTTT. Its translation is CASSGARERTEAFF.

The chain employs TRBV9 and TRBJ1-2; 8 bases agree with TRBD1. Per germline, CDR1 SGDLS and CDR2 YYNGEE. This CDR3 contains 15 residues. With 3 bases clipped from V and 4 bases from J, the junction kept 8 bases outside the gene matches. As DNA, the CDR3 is TGTGCCAGCAGCGGCACACCTGACAGGGGCTATGGCTACACCTTC. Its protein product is CASSGTPDRGYGYTF.

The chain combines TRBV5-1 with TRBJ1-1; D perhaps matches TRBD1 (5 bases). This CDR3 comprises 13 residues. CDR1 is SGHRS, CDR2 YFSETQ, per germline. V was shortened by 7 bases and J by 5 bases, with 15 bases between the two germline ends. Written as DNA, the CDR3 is TGCGCCAGCTCCGGGGCCCCGCCAACTGAAGCTTTCTTT. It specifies CASSGAPPTEAFF. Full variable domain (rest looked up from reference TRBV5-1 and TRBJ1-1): KAGVTQTPRYLIKTRGQQVTLSCSPISGHRSVSWYQQTPGQGLQFLFEYFSETQRNKGNFPGRFSGRQFSNSRSEMNVSTLELGDSALYLCASSGAPPTEAFFGQGTRLTVV.

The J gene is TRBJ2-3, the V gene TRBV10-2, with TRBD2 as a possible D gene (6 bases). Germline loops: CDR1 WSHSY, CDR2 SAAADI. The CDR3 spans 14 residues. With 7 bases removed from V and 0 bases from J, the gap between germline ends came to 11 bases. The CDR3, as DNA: TGCGCCAGCAAGCCAGGGACTAGCACAGATACGCAGTATTTT. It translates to CASKPGTSTDTQYF.

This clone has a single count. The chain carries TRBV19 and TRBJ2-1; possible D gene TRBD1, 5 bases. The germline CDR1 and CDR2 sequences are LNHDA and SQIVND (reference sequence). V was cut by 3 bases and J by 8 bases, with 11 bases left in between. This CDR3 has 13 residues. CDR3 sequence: CASSMKQGDEQFF. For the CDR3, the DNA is TGTGCCAGTAGTATGAAGCAGGGCGATGAGCAGTTCTTC.

The CDR3 DNA is TGTGCCAGCAGCTTGGGTGGAGGGCTTAACGAGCAGTACTTC. Protein sequence: CASSLGGGLNEQYF. V and J are TRBV5-4 and TRBJ2-7, with D perhaps TRBD2 (6 bases). The CDR3 consists of 14 residues. Germline-derived CDR1 and CDR2 are SGHNT and YYREEE (reference sequence). V was pared by 0 bases and J by 5 bases, with 12 bases between.

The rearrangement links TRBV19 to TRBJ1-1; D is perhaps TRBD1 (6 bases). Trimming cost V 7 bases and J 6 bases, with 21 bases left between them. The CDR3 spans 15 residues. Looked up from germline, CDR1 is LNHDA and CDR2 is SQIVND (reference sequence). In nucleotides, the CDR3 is TGTGCCAGTATTCAATCTGGAGGGGGGTGGGCTGAAGCTTTCTTT. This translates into CASIQSGGGWAEAFF.

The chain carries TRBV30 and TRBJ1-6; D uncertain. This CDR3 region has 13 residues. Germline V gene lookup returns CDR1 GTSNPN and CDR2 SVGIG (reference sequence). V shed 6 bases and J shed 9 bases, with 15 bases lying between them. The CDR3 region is CACRTGRTSPLHF. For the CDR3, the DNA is TGTGCCTGCCGAACTGGAAGAACTTCACCCCTCCACTTT.

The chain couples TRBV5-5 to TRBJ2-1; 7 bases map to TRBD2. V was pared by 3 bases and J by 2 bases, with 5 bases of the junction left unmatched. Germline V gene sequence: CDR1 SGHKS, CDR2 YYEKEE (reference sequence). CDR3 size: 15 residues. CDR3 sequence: CASSSTSPTYNEQFF. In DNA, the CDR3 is TGTGCCAGCAGCTCGACTAGCCCCACCTACAATGAGCAGTTCTTC.

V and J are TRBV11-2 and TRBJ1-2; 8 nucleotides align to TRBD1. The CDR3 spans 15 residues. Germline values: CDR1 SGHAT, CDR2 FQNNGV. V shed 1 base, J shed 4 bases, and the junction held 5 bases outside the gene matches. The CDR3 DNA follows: TGTGCCAGCAGCTTAGCCGGACAGGGAGGCTATGGCTACACCTTC. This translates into CASSLAGQGGYGYTF. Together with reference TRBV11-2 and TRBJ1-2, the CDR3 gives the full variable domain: EAGVAQSPRYKIIEKRQSVAFWCNPISGHATLYWYQQILGQGPKLLIQFQNNGVVDDSQLPKDRFSAERLKGVDSTLKIQPAKLEDSAVYLCASSLAGQGGYGYTFGSGTRLTVV.

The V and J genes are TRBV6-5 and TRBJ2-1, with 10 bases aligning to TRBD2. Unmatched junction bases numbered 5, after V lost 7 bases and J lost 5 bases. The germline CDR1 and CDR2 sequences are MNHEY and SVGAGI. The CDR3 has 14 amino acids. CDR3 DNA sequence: TGTGCCAGCACATTAGCGGGAGGTCACAATGAGCAGTTCTTC. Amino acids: CASTLAGGHNEQFF.

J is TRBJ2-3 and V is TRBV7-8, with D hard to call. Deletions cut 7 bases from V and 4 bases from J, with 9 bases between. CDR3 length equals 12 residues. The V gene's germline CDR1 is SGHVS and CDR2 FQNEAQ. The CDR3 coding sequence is TGTGCCAGCACACCCAGCGCAGATACGCAGTATTTT. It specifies CASTPSADTQYF.

The CDR3 nucleotides read TGTGCCAGCAGCCTAGGACAGGGGGCGAATCACGAGCAGTACTTC. This encodes CASSLGQGANHEQYF. The chain carries TRBV5-6 and TRBJ2-7; 11 nucleotides align to TRBD1. With 4 bases clipped from V and 5 bases from J, the junction kept 8 bases outside the gene matches. This CDR3 contains 15 residues. Germline CDR1 SGHDT, CDR2 YYEEEE.

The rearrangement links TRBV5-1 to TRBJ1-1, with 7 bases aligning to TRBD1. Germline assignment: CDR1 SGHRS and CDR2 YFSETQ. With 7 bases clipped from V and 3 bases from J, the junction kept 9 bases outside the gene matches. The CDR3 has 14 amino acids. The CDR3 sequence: CASAQKGADTEAFF. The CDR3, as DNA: TGCGCCAGCGCCCAAAAGGGGGCGGACACTGAAGCTTTCTTT.

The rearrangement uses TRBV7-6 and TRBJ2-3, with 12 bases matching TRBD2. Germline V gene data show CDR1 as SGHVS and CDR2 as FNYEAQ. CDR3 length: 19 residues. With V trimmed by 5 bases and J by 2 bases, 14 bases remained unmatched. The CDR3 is CASSRRPLAGGWDTDTQYF. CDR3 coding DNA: TGTGCCAGCAGCCGTCGTCCCCTAGCGGGAGGGTGGGACACAGATACGCAGTATTTT.

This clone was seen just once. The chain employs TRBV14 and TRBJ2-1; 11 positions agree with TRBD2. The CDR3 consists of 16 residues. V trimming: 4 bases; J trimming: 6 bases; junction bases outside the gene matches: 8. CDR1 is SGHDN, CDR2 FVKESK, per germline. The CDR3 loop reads CASSPGLADLRNEQFF. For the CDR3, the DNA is TGTGCCAGCAGCCCGGGACTAGCGGACCTGCGCAATGAGCAGTTCTTC.

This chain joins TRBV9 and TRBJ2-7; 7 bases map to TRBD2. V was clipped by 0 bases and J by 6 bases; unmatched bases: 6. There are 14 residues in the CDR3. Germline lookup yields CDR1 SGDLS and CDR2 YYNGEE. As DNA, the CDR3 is TGTGCCAGCAGCGTAGGAACTAGCGCGACCGAGCAGTACTTC. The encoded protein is CASSVGTSATEQYF.

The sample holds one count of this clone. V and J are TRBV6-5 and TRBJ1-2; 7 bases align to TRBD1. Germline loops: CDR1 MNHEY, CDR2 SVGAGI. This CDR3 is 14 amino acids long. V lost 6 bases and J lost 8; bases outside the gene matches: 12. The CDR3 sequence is CASRENSGQYGYTF. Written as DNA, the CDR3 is TGTGCCAGCAGGGAAAACTCGGGACAGTACGGCTACACCTTC.

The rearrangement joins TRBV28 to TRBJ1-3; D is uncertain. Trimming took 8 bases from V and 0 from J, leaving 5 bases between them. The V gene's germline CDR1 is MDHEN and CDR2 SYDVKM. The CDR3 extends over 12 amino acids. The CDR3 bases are TGTGCCAGCGTAGACTCTGGAAACACCATATATTTT. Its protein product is CASVDSGNTIYF.

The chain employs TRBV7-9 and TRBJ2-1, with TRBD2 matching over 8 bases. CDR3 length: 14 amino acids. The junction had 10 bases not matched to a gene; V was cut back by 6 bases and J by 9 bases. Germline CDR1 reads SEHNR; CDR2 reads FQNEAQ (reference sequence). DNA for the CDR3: TGTGCCAGCAGGGGAGCGGGAGCGGTTGGTGAGCAGTTCTTC. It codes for CASRGAGAVGEQFF.